This T cell receptor (beta chain) was retrieved from a study of blood T cell repertoires in COVID-19. Study-wide background: Researchers got acute and convalescent COVID-19 samples from the United States, Italy and Spain.

V was clipped by 5 bases and J by 2 bases, with 12 bases between them. This CDR3 has 14 amino acids. Per the germline V gene, CDR1 is SGHAT and CDR2 is FQNNGV. Libraries were prepared by immunoSEQ multiplex PCR; TCRdb keeps only in-frame clonotypes and omits some of them. The table shows some 220,000 clones, with 75% to 85% occurring only once. This TCR derives from a man aged 45-65 years with active or convalescent COVID-19. The gene calls are TRBV11-2 and TRBJ2-5, with D possibly being TRBD1 (6 bases). The sample was peripheral blood. This CDR3 is CASSENRVQETQYF. The CDR3 DNA follows: TGTGCCAGCAGCGAAAACAGGGTACAAGAGACCCAGTACTTC.